The 19 T cell receptor beta chains below were found in one sample sequenced in a study of T cells and Merkel cell carcinoma outcomes. TCRdb's copy holds only in-frame clones and misses some; the assay was immunoSEQ multiplex PCR. The table lists about 19,000 clones, about 80% of them singletons. Sequencing was carried out using tumor tissue from Merkel cell carcinoma. All receptors derive from a human donor with Merkel cell carcinoma.

This chain joins TRBV30 and TRBJ2-7, with 11 bases aligning to TRBD1. The CDR3 spans 16 residues. After removal of 2 bases from V and 4 bases from J, the junction contained 10 bases not matched to a gene. Per germline, CDR1 GTSNPN and CDR2 SVGIG (reference sequence). For the CDR3, the DNA is TGTGCCTGGAGTTGGGCTGCAGGACAGGGGGCTTACGAGCAGTACTTC. This translates into CAWSWAAGQGAYEQYF. Variable domain in full (rest from reference TRBV30 and TRBJ2-7): SQTIHQWPATLVQPVGSPLSLECTVEGTSNPNLYWYRQAAGRGLQLLFYSVGIGQISSEVPQNLSASRPQDRQFILSSKKLLLSDSGFYLCAWSWAAGQGAYEQYFGPGTRLTVT.

The V call is TRBV29-1, the J call TRBJ2-5; D possibly uses TRBD1 or TRBD2 (7 bases each). Germline CDR1 and CDR2: SQVTM and ANQGSEA. V was cut by 7 bases and J by 4 bases, with 13 bases left in between. The CDR3 extends over 12 amino acids. For the CDR3, the DNA is TGCAGCGCTGGGAGGGGGCGAGAGACCCAGTACTTC. It is translated as CSAGRGRETQYF.

There are a few counts of this clone. V is TRBV9 and J is TRBJ1-2, with D hard to call. This CDR3 is built from 12 residues. In germline, CDR1 is SGDLS, CDR2 YYNGEE. The ends were cut back, 0 bases at V and 8 bases at J, with 8 bases in the middle. CDR3 region: CASSVELGGYTF. CDR3 nucleotides: TGTGCCAGCAGCGTAGAATTGGGCGGCTACACCTTC.

The CDR3 protein is CASSVAYQETQYF. The CDR3 nucleotides read TGTGCCAGCAGTGTAGCGTACCAAGAGACCCAGTACTTC. J is TRBJ2-5 and V is TRBV25-1; D is perhaps TRBD2 (5 bases). Germline CDR1 and CDR2: MGHDK and SYGVNS. The CDR3 is made up of 13 amino acids. Between the trimmed V and J ends, which lost 4 bases and 0 bases, there was a span of 6 bases.

The CDR3 DNA follows: TGTGCTAGTGGTACAGGGGGATCGAACACCGGGGAGCTGTTTTTT. It is translated as CASGTGGSNTGELFF. V and J are TRBV12-5 and TRBJ2-2; 8 bases agree with TRBD1. V was clipped by 5 bases and J by 0 bases; unmatched bases: 2. The CDR3 contains 15 residues. Germline CDR1 LGHNT, CDR2 FRNRAP.

The rearrangement links TRBV30 to TRBJ2-7; D perhaps matches TRBD1 (6 bases). Germline lookup yields CDR1 GTSNPN and CDR2 SVGIG (reference sequence). The CDR3 is 12 amino acids. The V and J ends lost 3 bases and 6 bases respectively, with 12 bases between them. DNA for the CDR3: TGTGCCTGGAGCAGGGGAGTTGGCGAGCAGTACTTC. Translation: CAWSRGVGEQYF.

In regard to this clone: Its ends do not fully match the called genes, so a read error is possible. As DNA, the CDR3 is TGTGCCAGCAGCGTCGCCTTCCGCTCCGACGAGCAGTACTTC. It encodes CASSVAFRSDEQYF. The chain employs TRBV9 and TRBJ2-7; D gene ambiguous. Germline lookup yields CDR1 SGDLS and CDR2 YYNGEE. This CDR3 has 14 amino acids.

There are a few counts of this clone. The chain has TRBV6-5 and TRBJ2-1; the D is unclear. In germline, CDR1 is MNHEY, CDR2 SVGAGI. V was cut by 7 bases and J by 7 bases, with 17 bases left in between. CDR3 length: 14 amino acids. As DNA, the CDR3 is TGTGCCAGCAAAAATAGGGAAGGGTGGAATGAGCAGTTCTTC. This gives the protein CASKNREGWNEQFF.

The rearrangement uses TRBV5-4 and TRBJ1-1; 8 nucleotides agree with TRBD1. Germline CDR1 reads SGHNT; CDR2 reads YYREEE (reference sequence). The CDR3 has 15 residues. The ends lost 4 bases at V and 3 bases at J; junction bases unmatched: 8. This CDR3 reads CASSPWTGRHTEAFF. The DNA of the CDR3 is TGTGCCAGCAGCCCATGGACAGGGCGTCACACTGAAGCTTTCTTT.

The gene calls are TRBV11-1 and TRBJ1-1; D is unresolved. Trimming removed 3 bases at V and 1 base at J, with 6 bases between. Germline CDR1 is SGHAT and CDR2 is FQDESV (reference sequence). The length of the CDR3 is 13 residues. In nucleotides, the CDR3 is TGTGCCAGCAGCTTTCCCGGGAACACTGAAGCTTTCTTT. Translation gives CASSFPGNTEAFF.

The chain couples TRBV5-1 to TRBJ2-3; TRBD2 matches at 10 bases. The V and J ends lost 4 bases and 5 bases, in that order; junction bases with no gene match: 10. Germline values: CDR1 SGHRS, CDR2 YFSETQ. This CDR3 is built from 16 residues. Written as DNA, the CDR3 is TGCGCCAGCAGCAGTTTAGCGGGGGGTACAGGAGATACGCAGTATTTT. Translating it yields CASSSLAGGTGDTQYF.

The chain employs TRBV14 and TRBJ1-1, with TRBD1 identical over 8 bases. CDR3 length equals 17 residues. V lost 0 bases, J lost 3 bases, and 9 bases stayed unmatched. Germline V gene data show CDR1 as SGHDN and CDR2 as FVKESK. CDR3 in DNA: TGTGCCAGCAGCCAAGAAAAGCAGGGGGCGGCGGACACTGAAGCTTTCTTT. This encodes CASSQEKQGAADTEAFF.

V is TRBV6-5 and J is TRBJ1-5; no reliable D call. This CDR3 region has 15 residues. From germline, CDR1 is MNHEY and CDR2 SVGAGI. V lost 0 bases and J 0 bases, leaving 6 bases between the germline ends. CDR3 loop: CASSYSTNSNQPQHF. The CDR3 nucleotides read TGTGCCAGCAGTTACTCGACCAATAGCAATCAGCCCCAGCATTTT.

J is TRBJ1-1 and V is TRBV27; 8 nucleotides align to TRBD1. Germline CDR1 reads MNHEY; CDR2 reads SMNVEV (reference sequence). V lost 6 bases, J lost 5 bases, and 8 bases stayed unmatched. The CDR3 length is 14 residues. This CDR3 is CASRVGTGVTEAFF. DNA for the CDR3: TGTGCCAGCAGGGTCGGGACAGGTGTAACTGAAGCTTTCTTT.

The chain joins TRBV5-6 to TRBJ1-1; possible D gene TRBD1, 6 bases. The germline CDR1 and CDR2 sequences are SGHDT and YYEEEE. V lost 3 bases and J 1 base, leaving 13 bases between the germline ends. The CDR3 is 15 residues long. CDR3 DNA: TGTGCCAGCAGCTGGACTGACAGGCCGAACACTGAAGCTTTCTTT. Residues: CASSWTDRPNTEAFF.

V usage is TRBV18 and J usage is TRBJ1-2; no definite D call. The CDR3 totals 12 residues. The V end lost 3 bases, the J end lost 6 bases, and 8 bases lay between the germline ends. CDR1 is KGHSH, CDR2 LQKENI, per germline. This CDR3 is CASSPSRDGYTF. CDR3 in DNA: TGTGCCAGCTCACCCTCAAGGGATGGCTACACCTTC.

This clone occurred a few times. The CDR3 loop reads CASSEGTGALWEKLFF. The CDR3 nucleotides read TGTGCCAGCAGCGAAGGGACAGGGGCCCTTTGGGAAAAACTGTTTTTT. This sequence joins TRBV9 and TRBJ1-4; 10 bases fit TRBD1. The CDR3 covers 16 residues. The germline V gene encodes CDR1 SGDLS and CDR2 YYNGEE. The V segment lost 3 bases and the J segment 8 bases; nucleotides outside the gene matches: 10.

The chain carries TRBV5-5 and TRBJ2-1; D uncertain. Germline loops: CDR1 SGHKS, CDR2 YYEKEE (reference sequence). The CDR3 loop spans 16 amino acids. V was pared by 4 bases and J by 0 bases, with 14 bases between. The CDR3 sequence is CASSPSGVHSYNEQFF. CDR3 DNA: TGTGCCAGCAGCCCCTCGGGCGTCCACTCCTACAATGAGCAGTTCTTC.

Sample share makes this clone medium-sized. The chain carries TRBV11-2 and TRBJ2-7; no clear D gene. CDR1 is SGHAT, CDR2 FQNNGV, per germline. The CDR3 runs to 13 residues. With 3 bases removed from V and 3 bases from J, the gap between germline ends came to 9 bases. The CDR3 reads CASSLGPDYEQYF. The CDR3 bases are TGTGCCAGCAGCTTGGGCCCTGACTACGAGCAGTACTTC. The full variable domain, with the rest looked up from reference TRBV11-2 and TRBJ2-7, is EAGVAQSPRYKIIEKRQSVAFWCNPISGHATLYWYQQILGQGPKLLIQFQNNGVVDDSQLPKDRFSAERLKGVDSTLKIQPAKLEDSAVYLCASSLGPDYEQYFGPGTRLTVT.